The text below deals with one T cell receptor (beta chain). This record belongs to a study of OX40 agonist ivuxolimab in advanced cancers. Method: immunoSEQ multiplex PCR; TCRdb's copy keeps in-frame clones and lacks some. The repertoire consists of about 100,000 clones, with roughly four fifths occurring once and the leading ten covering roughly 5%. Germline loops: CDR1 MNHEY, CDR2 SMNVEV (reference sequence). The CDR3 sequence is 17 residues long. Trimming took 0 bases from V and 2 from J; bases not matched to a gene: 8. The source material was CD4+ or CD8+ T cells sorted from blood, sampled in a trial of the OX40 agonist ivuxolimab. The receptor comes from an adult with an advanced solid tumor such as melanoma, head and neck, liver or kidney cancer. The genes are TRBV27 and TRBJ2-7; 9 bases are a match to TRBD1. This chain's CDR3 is CASSLSQTGTGTYEQYF. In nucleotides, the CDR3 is TGTGCCAGCAGTTTATCTCAAACCGGGACAGGGACCTACGAGCAGTACTTC.